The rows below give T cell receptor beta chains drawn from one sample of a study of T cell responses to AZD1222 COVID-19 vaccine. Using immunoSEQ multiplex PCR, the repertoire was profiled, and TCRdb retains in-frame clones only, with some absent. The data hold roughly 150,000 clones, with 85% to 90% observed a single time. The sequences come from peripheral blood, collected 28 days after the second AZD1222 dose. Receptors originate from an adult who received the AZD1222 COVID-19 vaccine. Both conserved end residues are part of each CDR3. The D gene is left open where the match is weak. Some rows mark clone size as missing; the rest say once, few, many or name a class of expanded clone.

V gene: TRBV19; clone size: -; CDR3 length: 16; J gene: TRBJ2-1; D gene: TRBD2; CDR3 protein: CASSHSGRGSYNEQFF; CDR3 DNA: TGTGCCAGTAGTCATAGCGGGAGGGGCTCCTACAATGAGCAGTTCTTC
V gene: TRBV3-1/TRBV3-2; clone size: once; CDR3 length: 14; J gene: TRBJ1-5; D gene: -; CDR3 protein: CASSLLQGGQPQHF; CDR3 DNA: TGTGCCAGCAGCCTACTACAGGGAGGTCAGCCCCAGCATTTT
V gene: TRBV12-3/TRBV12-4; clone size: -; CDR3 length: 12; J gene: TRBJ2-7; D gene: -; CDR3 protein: CATRGSSYEQYF; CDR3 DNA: TGTGCTACTCGGGGGAGCTCCTACGAGCAGTACTTC
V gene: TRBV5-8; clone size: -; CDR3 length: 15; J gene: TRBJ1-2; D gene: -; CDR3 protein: CASSPRSTFRYGYTF; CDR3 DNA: TGTGCCAGCAGCCCTCGTTCGACATTTCGCTATGGCTACACCTTC
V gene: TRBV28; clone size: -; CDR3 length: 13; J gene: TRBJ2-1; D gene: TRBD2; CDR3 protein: CASQPGGYNEQFF; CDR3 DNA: TGTGCCAGCCAGCCGGGAGGGTACAATGAGCAGTTCTTC
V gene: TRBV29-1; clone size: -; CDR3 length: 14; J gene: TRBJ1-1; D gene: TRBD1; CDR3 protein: CSVGQGMRITEAFF; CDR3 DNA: TGCAGCGTCGGACAGGGAATGAGAATCACTGAAGCTTTCTTT
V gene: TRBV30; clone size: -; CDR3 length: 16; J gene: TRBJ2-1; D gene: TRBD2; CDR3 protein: CAWTPSGSGGRNEQFF; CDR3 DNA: TGTGCCTGGACCCCTAGCGGGAGTGGTGGGCGCAATGAGCAGTTCTTC
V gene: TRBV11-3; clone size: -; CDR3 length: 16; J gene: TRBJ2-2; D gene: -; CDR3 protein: CASSLASYANTGELFF; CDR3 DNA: TGTGCCAGCAGCTTAGCTTCGTACGCGAACACCGGGGAGCTGTTTTTT
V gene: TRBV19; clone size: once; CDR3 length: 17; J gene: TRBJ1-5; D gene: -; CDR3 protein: CASSIAPLRVVNQPQHF; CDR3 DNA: TGTGCCAGTAGTATAGCCCCTCTCAGGGTTGTCAATCAGCCCCAGCATTTT
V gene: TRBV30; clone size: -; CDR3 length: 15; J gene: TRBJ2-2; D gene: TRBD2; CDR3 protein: CAWSVPAGYTGELFF; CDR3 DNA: TGTGCCTGGAGTGTACCAGCGGGGTATACCGGGGAGCTGTTTTTT
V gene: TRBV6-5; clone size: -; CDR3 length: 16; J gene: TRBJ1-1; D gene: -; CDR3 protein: CASSYSSWGATTEAFF; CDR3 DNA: TGTGCCAGCAGTTACTCGTCGTGGGGGGCCACCACTGAAGCTTTCTTT
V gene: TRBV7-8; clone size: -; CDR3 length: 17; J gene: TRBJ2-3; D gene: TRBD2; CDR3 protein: CASSLWGSGRGLDTQYF; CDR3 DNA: TGTGCCAGCAGCCTGTGGGGTAGCGGGAGGGGATTAGATACGCAGTATTTT
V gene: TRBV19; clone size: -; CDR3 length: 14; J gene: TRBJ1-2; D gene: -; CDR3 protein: CASSISGVGDGYTF; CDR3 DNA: TGTGCCAGTAGTATCTCCGGGGTCGGAGATGGCTACACCTTC
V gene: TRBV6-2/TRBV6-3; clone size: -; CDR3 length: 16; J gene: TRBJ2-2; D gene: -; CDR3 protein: CASSSPREGATGELFF; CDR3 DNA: TGTGCCAGCAGTTCGCCTCGTGAAGGGGCTACCGGGGAGCTGTTTTTT
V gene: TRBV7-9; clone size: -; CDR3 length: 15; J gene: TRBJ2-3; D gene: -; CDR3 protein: CASSPKKRVTDTQYF; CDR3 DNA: TGTGCCAGCAGTCCCAAGAAACGGGTCACAGATACGCAGTATTTT
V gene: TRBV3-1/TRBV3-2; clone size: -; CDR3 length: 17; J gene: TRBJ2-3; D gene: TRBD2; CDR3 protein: CASSPRIAGAYTDTQYF; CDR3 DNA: TGTGCCAGCAGCCCTCGGATAGCGGGGGCCTACACAGATACGCAGTATTTT
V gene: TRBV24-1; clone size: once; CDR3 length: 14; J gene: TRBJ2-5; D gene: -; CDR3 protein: CATSPRGHQETQYF; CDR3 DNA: TGTGCCACCAGTCCCCGGGGACACCAAGAGACCCAGTACTTC
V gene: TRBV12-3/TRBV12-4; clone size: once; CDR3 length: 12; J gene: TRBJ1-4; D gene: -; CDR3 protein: CASSQGREKLFF; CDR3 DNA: TGTGCCAGCAGCCAAGGAAGGGAAAAACTGTTTTTT
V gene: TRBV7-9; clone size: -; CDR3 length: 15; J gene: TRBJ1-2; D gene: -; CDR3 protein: CASSFDQGSGYGYTF; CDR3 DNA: TGTGCCAGCAGCTTTGACCAGGGGTCGGGCTATGGCTACACCTTC
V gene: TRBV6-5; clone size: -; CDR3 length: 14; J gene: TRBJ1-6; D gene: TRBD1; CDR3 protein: CASSRTGPIEALHF; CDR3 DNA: TGTGCCAGCAGCCGGACAGGGCCTATTGAGGCCCTCCACTTT
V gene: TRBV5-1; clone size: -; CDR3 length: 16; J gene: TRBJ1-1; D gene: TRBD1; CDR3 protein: CASSSRDRDEATEAFF; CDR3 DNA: TGCGCCAGCAGCTCCCGGGACAGGGATGAGGCCACTGAAGCTTTCTTT
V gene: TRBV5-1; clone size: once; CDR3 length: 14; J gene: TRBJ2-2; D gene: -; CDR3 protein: CASSGGENTGELFF; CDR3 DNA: TGCGCCAGCAGCGGCGGGGAAAACACCGGGGAGCTGTTTTTT
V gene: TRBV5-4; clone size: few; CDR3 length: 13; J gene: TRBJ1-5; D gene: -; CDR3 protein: CASSLEMGQPQHF; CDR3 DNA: TGTGCCAGCAGCTTGGAAATGGGCCAGCCCCAGCATTTT
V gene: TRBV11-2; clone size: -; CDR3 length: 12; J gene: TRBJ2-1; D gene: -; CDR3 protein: CASSLGTNEQFF; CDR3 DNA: TGTGCCAGCAGCTTAGGGACCAATGAGCAGTTCTTC
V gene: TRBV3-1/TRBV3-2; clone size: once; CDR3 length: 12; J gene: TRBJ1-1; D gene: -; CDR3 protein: CASSQESTEAFF; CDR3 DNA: TGTGCCAGCAGCCAAGAGTCGACTGAAGCTTTCTTT
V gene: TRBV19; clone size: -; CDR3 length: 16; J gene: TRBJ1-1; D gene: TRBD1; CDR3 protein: CASSMGDRGIYTEAFF; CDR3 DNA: TGTGCCAGTAGTATGGGGGACAGGGGCATATACACTGAAGCTTTCTTT
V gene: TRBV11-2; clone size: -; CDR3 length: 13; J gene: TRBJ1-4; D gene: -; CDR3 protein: CASSLGQLEKLFF; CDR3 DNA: TGTGCCAGCAGCTTAGGACAGTTAGAAAAACTGTTTTTT
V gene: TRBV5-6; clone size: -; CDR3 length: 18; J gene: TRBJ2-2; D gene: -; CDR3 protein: CASSPGLLNLANTGELFF; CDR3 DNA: TGTGCCAGCAGCCCCGGACTGTTGAACTTAGCGAACACCGGGGAGCTGTTTTTT
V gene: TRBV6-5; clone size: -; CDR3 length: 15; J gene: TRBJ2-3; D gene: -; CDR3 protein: CASSSPDREGDTQYF; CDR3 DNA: TGTGCCAGCAGTTCACCGGACAGGGAGGGAGATACGCAGTATTTT
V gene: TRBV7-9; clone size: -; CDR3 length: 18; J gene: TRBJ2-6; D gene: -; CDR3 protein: CASSQFRAGWSGANVLTF; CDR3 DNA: TGTGCCAGCAGCCAATTTCGGGCAGGGTGGTCTGGGGCCAACGTCCTGACTTTC
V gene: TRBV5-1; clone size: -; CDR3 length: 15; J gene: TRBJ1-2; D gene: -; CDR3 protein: CASSFGQGSNYGYTF; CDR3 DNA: TGCGCCAGCAGCTTTGGGCAGGGGTCGAACTATGGCTACACCTTC
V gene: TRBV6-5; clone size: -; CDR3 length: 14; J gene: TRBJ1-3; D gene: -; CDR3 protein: CATQPEGSGNTIYF; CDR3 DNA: TGTGCCACGCAACCAGAGGGTTCTGGAAACACCATATATTTT
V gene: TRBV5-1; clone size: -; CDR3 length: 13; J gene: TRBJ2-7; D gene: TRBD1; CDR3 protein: CASSLRTGGEQYF; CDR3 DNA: TGCGCCAGCAGCTTGCGGACAGGGGGCGAGCAGTACTTC
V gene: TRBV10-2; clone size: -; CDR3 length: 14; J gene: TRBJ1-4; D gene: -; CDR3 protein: CAAQPQGGDEKLFF; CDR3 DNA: TGCGCCGCCCAGCCCCAGGGAGGGGATGAAAAACTGTTTTTT
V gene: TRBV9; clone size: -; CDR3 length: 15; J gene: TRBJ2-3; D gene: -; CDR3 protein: CASSRGRGATDTQYF; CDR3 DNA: TGTGCCAGCAGCCGGGGTAGGGGGGCCACAGATACGCAGTATTTT
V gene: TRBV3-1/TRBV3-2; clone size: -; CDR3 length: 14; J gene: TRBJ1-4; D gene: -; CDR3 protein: CASSQEGFGEKLFF; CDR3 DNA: TGTGCCAGCAGCCAAGAGGGATTTGGTGAAAAACTGTTTTTT
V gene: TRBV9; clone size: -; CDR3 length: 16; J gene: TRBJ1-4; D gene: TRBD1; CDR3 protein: CASSVFRDSPNEKLFF; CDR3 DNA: TGTGCCAGCAGCGTATTCCGGGACAGTCCTAATGAAAAACTGTTTTTT
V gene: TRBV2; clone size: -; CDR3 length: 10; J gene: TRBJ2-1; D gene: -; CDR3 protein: CASGQREQFF; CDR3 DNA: TGTGCCAGCGGACAGCGTGAGCAGTTCTTC
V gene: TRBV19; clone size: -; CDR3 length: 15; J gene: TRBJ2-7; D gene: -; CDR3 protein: CASSGSMGSSYEQYF; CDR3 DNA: TGTGCCAGTAGTGGTTCAATGGGATCTTCCTACGAGCAGTACTTC
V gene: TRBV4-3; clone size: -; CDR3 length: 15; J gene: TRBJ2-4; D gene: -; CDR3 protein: CASSQFGGDKNIQYF; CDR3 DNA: TGCGCCAGCAGCCAATTTGGGGGAGACAAAAACATTCAGTACTTC
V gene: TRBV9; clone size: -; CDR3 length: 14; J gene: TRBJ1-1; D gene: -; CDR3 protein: CASSVEGRNTEAFF; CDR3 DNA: TGTGCCAGCAGCGTAGAAGGAAGAAACACTGAAGCTTTCTTT
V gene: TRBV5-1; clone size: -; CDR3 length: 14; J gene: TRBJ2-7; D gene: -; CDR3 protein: CASSLEGRAYEQYF; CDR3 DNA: TGCGCCAGCAGCTTGGAGGGCAGGGCCTACGAGCAGTACTTC
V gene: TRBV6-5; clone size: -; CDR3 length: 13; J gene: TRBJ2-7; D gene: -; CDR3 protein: CASSLERDGEQYF; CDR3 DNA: TGTGCCAGCAGTTTAGAAAGGGACGGGGAGCAGTACTTC
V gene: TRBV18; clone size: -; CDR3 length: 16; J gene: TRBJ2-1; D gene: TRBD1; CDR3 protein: CASSPPAGGLYNEQFF; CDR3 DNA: TGTGCCAGCTCACCACCCGCAGGGGGTTTGTACAATGAGCAGTTCTTC
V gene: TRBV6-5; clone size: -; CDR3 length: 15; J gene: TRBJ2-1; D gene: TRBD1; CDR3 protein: CASRPGTGFVNEQFF; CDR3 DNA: TGTGCCAGCAGACCCGGGACAGGGTTCGTGAATGAGCAGTTCTTC
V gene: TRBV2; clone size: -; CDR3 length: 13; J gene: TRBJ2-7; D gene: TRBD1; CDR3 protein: CASSGTGGAVQYF; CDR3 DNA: TGTGCCAGCAGCGGGACAGGGGGCGCCGTGCAGTACTTC
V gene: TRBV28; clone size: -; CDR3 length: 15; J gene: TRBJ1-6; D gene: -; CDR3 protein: CASSLASAGNSPLHF; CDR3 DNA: TGTGCCAGCAGTTTGGCCAGCGCGGGGAATTCACCCCTCCACTTT
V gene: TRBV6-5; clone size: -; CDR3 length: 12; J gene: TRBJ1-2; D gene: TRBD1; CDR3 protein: CASSQTGGGYTF; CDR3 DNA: TGTGCCAGCAGCCAGACAGGGGGTGGCTACACCTTC
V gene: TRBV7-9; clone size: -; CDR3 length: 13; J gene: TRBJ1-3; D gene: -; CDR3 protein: CASRQGSGNTIYF; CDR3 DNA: TGTGCCAGCAGACAAGGCTCTGGAAACACCATATATTTT
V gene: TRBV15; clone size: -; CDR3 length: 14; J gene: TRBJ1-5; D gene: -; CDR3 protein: CATSSLGAYQPQHF; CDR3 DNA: TGTGCCACCAGCTCTCTCGGGGCCTATCAGCCCCAGCATTTT
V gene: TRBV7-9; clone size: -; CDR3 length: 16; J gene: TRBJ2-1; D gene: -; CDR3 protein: CASSLEVMQVYNEQFF; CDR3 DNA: TGTGCCAGCAGCTTAGAGGTTATGCAGGTTTACAATGAGCAGTTCTTC
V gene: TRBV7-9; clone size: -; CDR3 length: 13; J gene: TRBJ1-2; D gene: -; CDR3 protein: CASSFDRLEGYTF; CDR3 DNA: TGTGCCAGCAGCTTTGATAGACTTGAGGGCTACACCTTC
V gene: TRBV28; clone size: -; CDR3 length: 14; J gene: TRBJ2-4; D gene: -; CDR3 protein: CASERGIAKNIQYF; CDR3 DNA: TGTGCCAGCGAACGGGGGATCGCCAAAAACATTCAGTACTTC
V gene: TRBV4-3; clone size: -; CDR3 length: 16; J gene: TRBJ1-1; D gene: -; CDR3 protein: CASSQDAGRRGTEAFF; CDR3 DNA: TGCGCCAGCAGCCAAGATGCCGGAAGGCGGGGCACTGAAGCTTTCTTT